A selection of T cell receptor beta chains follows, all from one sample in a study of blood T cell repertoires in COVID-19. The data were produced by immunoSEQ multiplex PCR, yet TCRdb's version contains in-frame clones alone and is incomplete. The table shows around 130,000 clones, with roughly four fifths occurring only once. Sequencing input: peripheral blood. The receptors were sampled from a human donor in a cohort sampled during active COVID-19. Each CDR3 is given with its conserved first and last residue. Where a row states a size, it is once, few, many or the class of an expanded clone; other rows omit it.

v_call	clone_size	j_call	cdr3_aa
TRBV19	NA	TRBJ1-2	CASGDQTGVRYGYTF
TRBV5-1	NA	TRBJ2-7	CASSLGGPSYEQYF
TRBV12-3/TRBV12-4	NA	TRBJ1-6	CASSTTGSTPLHF
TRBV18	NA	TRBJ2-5	CASSPRTGGQETQYF
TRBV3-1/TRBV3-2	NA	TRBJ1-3	CASSLGQLSSGNTIYF
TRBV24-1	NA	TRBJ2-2	CATSEPGTGGPGELFF
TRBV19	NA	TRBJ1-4	CASSVHPGTLNEKLFF
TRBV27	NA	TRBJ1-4	CASSIGTGSEKLFF
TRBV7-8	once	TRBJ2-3	CASSSPQGQGRQDTQYF
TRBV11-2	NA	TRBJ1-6	CASSFRRTGGVVNNSPLHF
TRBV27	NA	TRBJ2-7	CASSLTIKAGVSYEQYF
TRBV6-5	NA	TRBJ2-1	CASSYSISSPLNEQFF
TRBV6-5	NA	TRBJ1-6	CASSYEASSYNSPLHF
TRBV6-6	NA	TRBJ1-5	CASTFPVTGQGQPQHF
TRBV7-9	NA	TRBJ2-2	CASSPRVANTGELFF
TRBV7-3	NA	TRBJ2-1	CASSSGSYNEQFF
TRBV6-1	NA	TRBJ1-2	CASSEVFGLRDGYTF
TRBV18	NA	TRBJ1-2	CASSTGVGGSYGYTF
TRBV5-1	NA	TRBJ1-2	CASRTEGYGYTF
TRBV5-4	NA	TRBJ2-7	CASSLGWSSYEQYF
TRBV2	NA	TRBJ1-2	CASSGFGADYGYTF
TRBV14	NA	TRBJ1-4	CASRAQLGKLFF
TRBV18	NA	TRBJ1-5	CASSQTGGTRSNQPQHF
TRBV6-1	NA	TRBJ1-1	CASSEVTGQGTEAFF
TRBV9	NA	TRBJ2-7	CASSVATGGDYEQYF
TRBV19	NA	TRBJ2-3	CASSPGHRTDTQYF
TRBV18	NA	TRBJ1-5	CASSRDRGLDQPQHF
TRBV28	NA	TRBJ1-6	CASSGLRSSYNSPLHF
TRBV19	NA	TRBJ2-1	CASSIPRTATSYNEQFF
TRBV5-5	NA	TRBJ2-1	CASSAPGTSPSGEQFF
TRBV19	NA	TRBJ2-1	CASSSGTGIAYNEQFF
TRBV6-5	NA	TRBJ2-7	CASISKAVGGEQYF
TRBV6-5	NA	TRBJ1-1	CASSYSDRLDTEAFF
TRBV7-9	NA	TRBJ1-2	CASSPKGTDAYGYTF
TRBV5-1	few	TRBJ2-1	CASSLGGQGFNEQFF
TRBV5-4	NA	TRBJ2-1	CASSPDRLGGEQFF
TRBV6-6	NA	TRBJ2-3	CASSYPMGGTSDTQYF
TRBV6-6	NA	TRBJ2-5	CASSYSTLAGETQYF
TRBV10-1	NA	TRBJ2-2	CASSGLRTSNTGELFF
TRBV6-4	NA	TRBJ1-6	CASSVSRNSPLHF
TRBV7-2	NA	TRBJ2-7	CASSLQQGAYEQYF
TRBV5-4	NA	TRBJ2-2	CASSSEVNTGELFF
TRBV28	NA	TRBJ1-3	CASSGIGTGSGNTIYF
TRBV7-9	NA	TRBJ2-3	CASSALGGTDTQYF
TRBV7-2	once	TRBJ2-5	CASSSWTSGGQQTQYF
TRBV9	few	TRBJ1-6	CASSATGQPTNSPLHF
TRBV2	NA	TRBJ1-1	CASSGLTDGTEAFF
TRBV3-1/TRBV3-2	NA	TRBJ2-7	CASSPSGGAGEQYF
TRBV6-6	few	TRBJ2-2	CASSLTTGSGTGELFF